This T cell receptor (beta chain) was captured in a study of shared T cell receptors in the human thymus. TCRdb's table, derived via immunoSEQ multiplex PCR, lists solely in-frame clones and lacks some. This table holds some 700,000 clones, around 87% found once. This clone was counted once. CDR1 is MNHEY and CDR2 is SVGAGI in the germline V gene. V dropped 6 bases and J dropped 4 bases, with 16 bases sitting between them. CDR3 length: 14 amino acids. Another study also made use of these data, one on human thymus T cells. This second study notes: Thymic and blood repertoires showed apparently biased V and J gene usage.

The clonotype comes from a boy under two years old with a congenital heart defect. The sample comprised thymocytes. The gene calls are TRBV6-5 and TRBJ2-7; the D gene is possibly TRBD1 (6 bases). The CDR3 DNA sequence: TGTGCCAGCAGAGGACAGAGGGCTAAGTACGAGCAGTACTTC. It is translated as CASRGQRAKYEQYF.